Listed here is a single T cell receptor (beta chain). As yet, its antigen is unknown. The method was immunoSEQ multiplex PCR; TCRdb's version includes in-frame clones alone and lacks a portion of them. This sample yields 240,000 or so clones, of which roughly 90% are seen a single time; 9.5% to 12% belongs to the top ten. The sample is drawn from a study of Ad26.COV2.S vaccination and SARS-CoV-2 variants. Study-level information: Donor had been placed in the Ad26.COV2.S arm of the COV1001 trial. By the intramuscular route, Ad26.COV2.S was given once, or twice 56 days apart.

The germline CDR1 and CDR2 sequences are KGHSH and LQKENI. V shed 4 bases and J 2 bases; nucleotides not matched to a gene: 18. The CDR3 spans 19 residues. Specified treatment: about 20 received Ad26.COV2.S at low or high dose, single or two shots; several received placebo; per-sample allocation not given. The study sampled participants on day 63 after the first vaccine or placebo injection. The study, taken as a whole, reports: The study found similar non-spike TCR breadth in vaccine and placebo recipients.

The sequenced sample was peripheral blood, obtained in a trial of Ad26.COV2.S vaccine versus placebo. The clonotype originates from a person between 18 and 59 years old who received the Ad26.COV2.S COVID-19 vaccine or a placebo. The chain is built from TRBV18 and TRBJ2-5; 8 positions match TRBD2. The CDR3 loop is CASSLRRLGTRSGQETQYF. The CDR3 nucleotides are TGTGCCAGCTCACTTCGAAGGCTGGGGACTAGATCGGGTCAAGAGACCCAGTACTTC.